Listed here are 32 T cell receptor beta chains from one sample, sequenced in a study of cytomegalovirus exposure and HLA in healthy donors. The PCR ran on 60 Vbeta and 13 Jbeta primers. Method: immunoSEQ multiplex PCR; TCRdb's copy keeps in-frame clones and lacks some. Seen here are around 140,000 clones, around 78% observed once, and the top ten hold approximately 2.5%. Sequencing used PBMCs. These receptors all come from a woman between 18 and 29 years old in good health and CMV-seropositive.

The genes are TRBV6-1 and TRBJ1-2, with 9 bases aligning to TRBD1. V gave up 6 bases and J gave up 7 bases; unmatched junction bases: 9. The CDR3 extends over 14 amino acids. Per germline, CDR1 MNHNS and CDR2 SASEGT. The CDR3 is CASREGDREAGYTF. The CDR3, as DNA: TGTGCCAGCAGAGAGGGGGACAGGGAGGCTGGCTACACCTTC.

This chain uses TRBV2 with TRBJ1-1; TRBD1 aligns across 8 bases. Germline CDR1 and CDR2: SNHLY and FYNNEI. CDR3 length equals 14 residues. V trimming: 3 bases; J trimming: 11 bases; junction bases outside the gene matches: 11. The DNA of the CDR3 is TGTGCCAGCAGTGAGTTGACAGGGGCATCGTCGGCTTTCTTT. Its translation: CASSELTGASSAFF.

The genes are TRBV18 and TRBJ1-1; D remains ambiguous. The CDR3 is made up of 15 amino acids. The ends were cut back, 0 bases at V and 2 bases at J, with 10 bases in the middle. CDR1 is KGHSH and CDR2 is LQKENI in the germline V gene. The CDR3 reads CASSPPFGDNTEAFF. The DNA for the CDR3 is TGTGCCAGCTCACCACCGTTCGGAGATAACACTGAAGCTTTCTTT.

This chain connects TRBV5-8 to TRBJ2-2; TRBD2 matches 7 bases. Germline V lookup: CDR1 SGHTS, CDR2 YDEGEE. This CDR3 is 14 amino acids long. The trim removed 6 bases at V and 6 bases at J, leaving 8 bases unmatched. CDR3 sequence (DNA): TGTGCCAGCATCGCCTGGGAGGGTGCCGGGGAGCTGTTTTTT. Translating gives CASIAWEGAGELFF.

This chain links TRBV27 with TRBJ2-2; weak D call: TRBD1 (5 bases). CDR1 is MNHEY and CDR2 is SMNVEV in the germline V gene (reference sequence). V was trimmed by 6 bases and J by 1 base, leaving 12 bases between them. The CDR3 has 15 residues. The CDR3 coding sequence is TGTGCCAGCAGACCTCTTGGACAGAACACCGGGGAGCTGTTTTTT. Protein: CASRPLGQNTGELFF.

This clone was seen a few times. The rearrangement uses TRBV19 and TRBJ1-6, with 7 bases fitting TRBD1. J gave up 10 bases and V 4 bases, and 7 bases lay outside the gene matches. The germline gives CDR1 LNHDA, CDR2 SQIVND (reference sequence). The CDR3 spans 14 residues. The CDR3 region has the DNA TGTGCCAGTAGTAAAACAGGGGAAGGCTCACCCCTCCACTTT. Protein sequence: CASSKTGEGSPLHF.

The V and J genes are TRBV9 and TRBJ1-1; D possibly corresponds to TRBD1 (6 bases). Trimming pared 0 bases from V and 4 bases from J, leaving 7 bases between. The CDR3 totals 13 residues. Per the germline V gene, CDR1 is SGDLS and CDR2 is YYNGEE. The CDR3 loop is CASSVEGGTEAFF. In nucleotides, the CDR3 is TGTGCCAGCAGCGTAGAAGGGGGCACTGAAGCTTTCTTT. Together with reference TRBV9 and TRBJ1-1, the CDR3 gives the full variable domain: DSGVTQTPKHLITATGQRVTLRCSPRSGDLSVYWYQQSLDQGLQFLIQYYNGEERAKGNILERFSAQQFPDLHSELNLSSLELGDSALYFCASSVEGGTEAFFGQGTRLTVV.

The chain has TRBV5-4 and TRBJ2-3; a weak D match, TRBD1 (6 bases). The CDR3 length is 15 residues. Germline lookup yields CDR1 SGHNT and CDR2 YYREEE (reference sequence). The V end lost 4 bases, the J end lost 4 bases, and 16 bases lay between the germline ends. The CDR3 DNA reads as TGTGCCAGCAGCCCAACAGGGCGTGGGGCAGATACGCAGTATTTT. Amino acids: CASSPTGRGADTQYF.

The J gene is TRBJ2-1, the V gene TRBV13; TRBD1 might be the D (5 bases). V dropped 6 bases and J dropped 13 bases, with 16 bases sitting between them. The CDR3 has 12 amino acids. CDR1 is PRHDT, CDR2 FYEKMQ, per germline (reference sequence). The CDR3 DNA is TGTGCCAGCAGTGAACAAGGGGCGACACAGTTCTTC. Its protein product is CASSEQGATQFF.

The chain recombines TRBV4-3 with TRBJ1-1, with 7 positions matching TRBD1. The CDR3 has 18 amino acids. Germline V gives CDR1 LGHNA, CDR2 YSLEER. Germline trimming cut 0 bases from V and 0 bases from J; bases unmatched to any gene: 10. The DNA for the CDR3 is TGCGCCAGCAGCCAAGACCAGGGGGGAGAGATAATGAACACTGAAGCTTTCTTT. Translating gives CASSQDQGGEIMNTEAFF.

The V call is TRBV7-2, the J call TRBJ2-7; D is perhaps TRBD2 (7 bases). CDR3 length: 17 amino acids. V was pared by 0 bases and J by 0 bases, with 15 bases between. Germline values: CDR1 SGHTA, CDR2 FQGNSA. The CDR3 reads CASSLAGGPLSSYEQYF. The DNA of the CDR3 is TGTGCCAGCAGCTTAGCGGGGGGGCCCTTAAGCTCCTACGAGCAGTACTTC.

The V call is TRBV6-1, the J call TRBJ2-7; D might be TRBD1 (5 bases). V lost 2 bases, J lost 1 base, and 9 bases lay in between. The length of the CDR3 is 14 residues. Germline V lookup: CDR1 MNHNS, CDR2 SASEGT. CDR3 nucleotides: TGTGCCAGCAGTGAAAAATACAGGTCCTACGAGCAGTACTTC. This sequence encodes CASSEKYRSYEQYF.

V and J are TRBV19 and TRBJ2-2; 10 bases line up with TRBD2. The CDR3 sequence is 15 residues long. J was trimmed by 8 bases and V by 5 bases; bases with no gene match: 8. From germline, CDR1 is LNHDA and CDR2 SQIVND (reference sequence). The CDR3 loop reads CASSPRTSGRGELFF. DNA for the CDR3: TGTGCCAGTAGTCCCCGGACTAGCGGTAGGGGGGAGCTGTTTTTT.

The chain employs TRBV30 and TRBJ1-2; D unclear. Germline values: CDR1 GTSNPN, CDR2 SVGIG (reference sequence). The V end lost 1 base, the J end lost 2 bases, and 11 bases lay between the germline ends. The CDR3 spans 14 residues. CDR3 sequence (DNA): TGTGCCTGGAGTGCTAGGCAGTCAAACTATGGCTACACCTTC. This codes for CAWSARQSNYGYTF.

The chain has TRBV28 and TRBJ2-7; weak D call: TRBD1 (6 bases). CDR1 and CDR2 from the germline V gene are MDHEN and SYDVKM. CDR3 size: 11 residues. V lost 8 bases, J lost 9 bases, and 14 bases lay in between. DNA of the CDR3: TGTGCCAGCGGCACAGGGTTAGGGCAGTACTTC. This sequence encodes CASGTGLGQYF.

The rearrangement joins TRBV7-9 to TRBJ1-4, with 8 positions matching TRBD1. Germline CDR1 and CDR2: SEHNR and FQNEAQ (reference sequence). V trimming: 4 bases; J trimming: 1 base; junction bases outside the gene matches: 5. This CDR3 has 16 amino acids. The CDR3 loop reads CASSSTQGVTNEKLFF. DNA for the CDR3: TGTGCCAGCAGCTCAACACAGGGGGTAACTAATGAAAAACTGTTTTTT. The whole variable domain, filled in from reference TRBV7-9 and TRBJ1-4, reads DTGVSQNPRHKITKRGQNVTFRCDPISEHNRLYWYRQTLGQGPEFLTYFQNEAQLEKSRLLSDRFSAERPKGSFSTLEIQRTEQGDSAMYLCASSSTQGVTNEKLFFGSGTQLSVL.

The chain combines TRBV6-1 with TRBJ2-7; possible D gene TRBD1, 6 bases. Between the trimmed V and J ends, which lost 0 bases and 3 bases, there was a span of 12 bases. Germline CDR1 reads MNHNS; CDR2 reads SASEGT. The CDR3 is 15 residues long. The CDR3 loop is CASSEAGAGDYEQYF. CDR3 bases: TGTGCCAGCAGTGAAGCGGGGGCAGGGGACTACGAGCAGTACTTC.

J is TRBJ1-4 and V is TRBV28; D call uncertain. Trimming shortened V by 5 bases and J by 4 bases, and 11 bases separated the two germline ends. In germline, CDR1 is MDHEN, CDR2 SYDVKM. This CDR3 is 14 amino acids long. In DNA form, the CDR3 reads TGTGCCAGCAGTCTCTGGGCCTTTAATGAAAAACTGTTTTTT. It is translated as CASSLWAFNEKLFF.

The V and J genes are TRBV6-6 and TRBJ2-7, with D hard to call. V shed 6 bases and J shed 3 bases, with 6 bases lying between them. CDR1 MNHNY and CDR2 SVGAGI come from the germline V gene (reference sequence). The CDR3 covers 11 residues. This CDR3 is CASRSNYEQYF. CDR3 bases: TGTGCCAGCAGATCCAACTACGAGCAGTACTTC.

The V call is TRBV6-5, the J call TRBJ1-2, with TRBD1 as a possible D gene (6 bases). CDR1 is MNHEY and CDR2 is SVGAGI in the germline V gene. V lost 6 bases, J lost 7 bases, and 15 bases lay in between. The CDR3 spans 13 residues. CDR3: CASRLQGSGGYTF. DNA of the CDR3: TGTGCCAGCAGACTACAGGGCTCGGGTGGCTACACCTTC.

The gene calls are TRBV18 and TRBJ1-2; D call uncertain. Deletions cut 3 bases from V and 2 bases from J, with 19 bases between. This CDR3 has 17 residues. Germline loops: CDR1 KGHSH, CDR2 LQKENI. As DNA, the CDR3 is TGTGCCAGCTCACCCGAGGCCCCCGGGGTTCCAAACTATGGCTACACCTTC. Its protein product is CASSPEAPGVPNYGYTF.

The V call is TRBV28, the J call TRBJ2-4, with 9 bases lining up with TRBD1. Germline CDR1 and CDR2: MDHEN and SYDVKM. J lost 6 bases, V lost 0 bases, and 3 bases had no gene match. CDR3 length: 15 residues. CDR3 protein: CASSLWGTGTNIQYF. The DNA of the CDR3 is TGTGCCAGCAGTTTATGGGGGACAGGGACAAACATTCAGTACTTC.

The rearrangement joins TRBV4-1 to TRBJ1-6, with TRBD1 identical over 7 bases. Germline CDR1 MGHRA, CDR2 YSYEKL. The junction had 8 bases not matched to a gene; V was cut back by 2 bases and J by 7 bases. The CDR3 has 16 amino acids. The CDR3 reads CASSQSGGFGNSPLHF. CDR3 bases: TGCGCCAGCAGCCAATCAGGGGGATTCGGGAATTCACCCCTCCACTTT.

There are a few counts of this clone. The chain joins TRBV5-4 to TRBJ1-1; D may be TRBD1 (5 bases). Germline loops: CDR1 SGHNT, CDR2 YYREEE (reference sequence). With 0 bases removed from V and 1 base from J, the gap between germline ends came to 7 bases. The CDR3 runs to 14 residues. CDR3 in amino acids: CASSLDQGNTEAFF. The CDR3 DNA is TGTGCCAGCAGCTTGGACCAGGGGAACACTGAAGCTTTCTTT.

The chain carries TRBV30 and TRBJ1-5, with D uncertain. Trimming took off 2 bases at V and 3 bases at J, with 11 bases between the two ends. Per germline, CDR1 GTSNPN and CDR2 SVGIG (reference sequence). CDR3 size: 14 residues. For the CDR3, the DNA is TGTGCCTGGAGTCCCGGACTGAACAATCAGCCCCAGCATTTT. Translating it yields CAWSPGLNNQPQHF.

The V call is TRBV9, the J call TRBJ2-7; 7 bases fit TRBD2. J lost 6 bases, V lost 2 bases, and 5 bases had no gene match. The CDR3 sequence is 13 residues long. Per the germline V gene, CDR1 is SGDLS and CDR2 is YYNGEE. In nucleotides, the CDR3 is TGTGCCAGCAGCGTGGGGGGGGGTAGCGAGCAGTACTTC. Encoded protein: CASSVGGGSEQYF.

The chain recombines TRBV10-1 with TRBJ2-2, with D maybe TRBD1 (7 bases). This CDR3 has 15 residues. Germline assignment: CDR1 WNHNN and CDR2 SYGVQD (reference sequence). Trimming left V 3 bases short and J 7 bases short, with 15 bases between. The CDR3 sequence: CASSEVAGGIGELFF. CDR3 bases: TGCGCCAGCAGTGAAGTCGCAGGGGGGATCGGGGAGCTGTTTTTT.

The V and J genes are TRBV19 and TRBJ2-7; TRBD1 is a possible D gene (6 bases). The CDR3 has 13 amino acids. V was pared by 2 bases and J by 7 bases, with 12 bases between. Per the germline V gene, CDR1 is LNHDA and CDR2 is SQIVND (reference sequence). The CDR3 protein is CASSITQRGEQYF. In DNA, the CDR3 is TGTGCCAGTAGTATAACGCAAAGGGGGGAGCAGTACTTC.

The rearrangement uses TRBV5-1 and TRBJ2-7; possibly TRBD1 for D (7 bases). In germline, CDR1 is SGHRS, CDR2 YFSETQ. Between the trimmed V and J ends, which lost 5 bases and 1 base, there was a span of 16 bases. The length of the CDR3 is 15 residues. CDR3 amino acids: CASSPGDRDSYEQYF. Written as DNA, the CDR3 is TGCGCCAGCAGTCCGGGAGACAGGGATTCCTACGAGCAGTACTTC.

V gene TRBV15 combines with J gene TRBJ1-6; TRBD1 might be the D (6 bases). The CDR3 extends over 15 amino acids. V shed 2 bases and J shed 6 bases, with 11 bases lying between them. The germline V gene has CDR1 LNHNV and CDR2 YYDKDF (reference sequence). CDR3 region: CATSRTRDTNSPLHF. CDR3 DNA sequence: TGTGCCACCAGCAGAACCCGGGACACTAATTCACCCCTCCACTTT.

This rearrangement joins TRBV7-2 to TRBJ2-1; the match to TRBD2 covers 7 bases. Germline loops: CDR1 SGHTA, CDR2 FQGNSA. Trimming took 0 bases from V and 2 from J; bases not matched to a gene: 4. The CDR3 is made up of 16 amino acids. CDR3 protein: CASSLAAGTAYNEQFF. The CDR3 nucleotides read TGTGCCAGCAGCTTAGCAGCGGGGACCGCCTACAATGAGCAGTTCTTC.

This clone was seen more than once but under ten times. The CDR3 region has the DNA TGCGCCAGCAGCAGAACAGGGGATACTGAAGCTTTCTTT. It is translated as CASSRTGDTEAFF. The gene calls are TRBV5-1 and TRBJ1-1; TRBD1 aligns across 7 bases. In germline, CDR1 is SGHRS, CDR2 YFSETQ. The CDR3 spans 13 residues. The V gene end was trimmed by 4 bases and the J gene end by 5 bases; junction bases not matched to a gene: 5.